This TCR beta chain comes out of a study of blood T cell repertoires in COVID-19. This table comes from immunoSEQ multiplex PCR, and its TCRdb copy is limited to in-frame clones, with some not included. The sample yields roughly 570,000 clones, 70% to 90% seen once. The CDR3 runs 14 residues. In germline, CDR1 is SGDLS, CDR2 YYNGEE. Trimming at V came to 4 bases and at J to 3 bases, leaving 7 bases not matched to a gene. The receptor was isolated from a woman aged 45-59 years with COVID-19, enrolled during active disease. V usage is TRBV9 and J usage is TRBJ2-7; 7 bases agree with TRBD1. Sequencing was carried out using peripheral blood. The CDR3 reads CASSFRDRNYEQYF. CDR3 in DNA: TGTGCCAGCAGCTTCCGGGACAGAAACTACGAGCAGTACTTC. Full variable domain (outside the CDR3, taken from reference TRBV9 and TRBJ2-7): DSGVTQTPKHLITATGQRVTLRCSPRSGDLSVYWYQQSLDQGLQFLIQYYNGEERAKGNILERFSAQQFPDLHSELNLSSLELGDSALYFCASSFRDRNYEQYFGPGTRLTVT.